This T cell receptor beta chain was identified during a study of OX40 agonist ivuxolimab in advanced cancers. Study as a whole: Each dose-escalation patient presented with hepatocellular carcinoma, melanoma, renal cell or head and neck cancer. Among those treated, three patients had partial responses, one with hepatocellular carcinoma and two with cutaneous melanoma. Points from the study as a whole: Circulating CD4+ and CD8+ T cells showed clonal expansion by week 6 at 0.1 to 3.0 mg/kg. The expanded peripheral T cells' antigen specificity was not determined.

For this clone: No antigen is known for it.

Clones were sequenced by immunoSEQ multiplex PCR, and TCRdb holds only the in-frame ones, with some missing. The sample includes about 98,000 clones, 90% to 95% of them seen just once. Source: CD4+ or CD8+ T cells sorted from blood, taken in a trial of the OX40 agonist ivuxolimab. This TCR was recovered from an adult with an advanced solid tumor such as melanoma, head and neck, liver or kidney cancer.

Here the CDR3 DNA reads TGTGCCAGCAGTGGCCCCTACAGCACTGAAGCTTTCTTT. It is translated as CASSGPYSTEAFF. The chain employs TRBV25-1 and TRBJ1-1, with D uncertain. CDR3 length: 13 residues. Germline V gene sequence: CDR1 MGHDK, CDR2 SYGVNS. V was pared by 4 bases and J by 4 bases, with 10 bases between. Complete variable domain (other parts from reference TRBV25-1 and TRBJ1-1): EADIYQTPRYLVIGTGKKITLECSQTMGHDKMYWYQQDPGMELHLIHYSYGVNSTEKGDLSSESTVSRIRTEHFPLTLESARPSHTSQYLCASSGPYSTEAFFGQGTRLTVV.